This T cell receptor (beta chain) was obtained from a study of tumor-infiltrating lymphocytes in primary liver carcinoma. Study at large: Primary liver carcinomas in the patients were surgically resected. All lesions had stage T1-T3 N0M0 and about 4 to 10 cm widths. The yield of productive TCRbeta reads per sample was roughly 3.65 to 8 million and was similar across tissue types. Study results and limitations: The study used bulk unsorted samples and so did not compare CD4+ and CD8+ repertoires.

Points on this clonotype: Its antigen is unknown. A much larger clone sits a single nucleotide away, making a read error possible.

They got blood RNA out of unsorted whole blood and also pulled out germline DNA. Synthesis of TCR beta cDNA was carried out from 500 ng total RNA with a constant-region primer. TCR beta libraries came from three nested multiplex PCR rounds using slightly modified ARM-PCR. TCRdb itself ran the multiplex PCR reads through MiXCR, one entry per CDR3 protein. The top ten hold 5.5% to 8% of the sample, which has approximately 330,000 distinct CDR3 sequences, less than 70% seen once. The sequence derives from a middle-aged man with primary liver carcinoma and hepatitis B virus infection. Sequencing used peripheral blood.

CDR3 region: CASSYQACQETQYF. DNA for the CDR3: TGTGCCAGCAGTTACCAGGCATGTCAAGAGACCCAGTACTTC. This chain joins TRBV6-6 and TRBJ2-5; D not resolved. V lost 2 bases and J lost 2, with 9 bases in between. This CDR3 comprises 14 residues. Germline V gene lookup returns CDR1 MNHNY and CDR2 SVGAGI (reference sequence).